This T cell receptor beta chain was profiled in a study of CD4 T cells in relation to SARS-CoV-2 and coronaviruses. Study observations and caveats: In roughly 61% of donors, memory CD4+ clonotypes crossrecognized SARS-CoV-2 and at least one common cold coronavirus spike. Crossreactive clones expanded significantly less to SARS-CoV-2 than monoreactive clones.

To note about this clone: Its antigen is unknown.

Sequenced by immunoSEQ multiplex PCR; TCRdb stores in-frame clones only, minus some. Counted here are some 30,000 clones, about 75% occurring once; the ten biggest clones make up about a sixth. CD4+ T cells from unexposed donors were obtained before the COVID-19 pandemic (2011-2018). After about 11 days of culture, CD4+ T cells were isolated. Testing used SARS-CoV-2 S/N and four cold-coronavirus spikes on unexposed-donor CD4+ T cells, cells permitting. V was shortened by 0 bases and J by 1 base, with 10 bases between the two germline ends. CDR1 and CDR2 from the germline V gene are SGHRS and YFSETQ. The CDR3 has 15 residues.

The specimen sequenced was CD4+ T cells from PBMCs, cultured in vitro. The J gene is TRBJ1-2, the V gene TRBV5-1, with a tentative D call TRBD1 (5 bases). The receptor's source is a human donor in good health. For the CDR3, the DNA is TGCGCCAGCAGCTTGGGCGGGGGTAGTAACTATGGCTACACCTTC. As protein: CASSLGGGSNYGYTF.